This T cell receptor beta chain stems from a study of PD-L1 blockade in urothelial cancer. The time point denotes: peripheral blood 6 weeks after treatment start. There are 13 residues in the CDR3. The V gene end was trimmed by 4 bases and the J gene end by 4 bases; junction bases not matched to a gene: 3. Germline CDR1 and CDR2: SEHNR and FQNEAQ (reference sequence). This clone is medium-sized in the sample. Sequencing used immunoSEQ multiplex PCR; TCRdb keeps in-frame clones, though not all of them. The table includes about 51,000 clones, more than 70% detected once. The starting material was PBMCs, obtained around atezolizumab (anti-PD-L1) treatment. The rearrangement joins TRBV7-9 to TRBJ1-2, with 7 bases that match TRBD1. This TCR was recovered from a man aged 60-69 years with urothelial cancer. This CDR3 is CASSSGGPYGYTF. The CDR3 DNA reads TGTGCCAGCAGCTCAGGGGGGCCCTATGGCTACACCTTC.